This T cell receptor (beta chain) was observed in a study of cytomegalovirus exposure and HLA in healthy donors. Whole-study context: It was reported in a later analysis that the same platform had been used for the 120 or so validation repertoires as for the 550 to 750 first-cohort repertoires.

Study findings and constraints: Specific recognition of CMV antigens was confirmed in vitro for a few chains (all CMV-associated).

Germline loops: CDR1 SGHDT, CDR2 YYEEEE. The length of the CDR3 is 12 residues. J was trimmed by 15 bases and V by 5 bases; bases with no gene match: 11. This clone was counted only a few times. Antigen specificity is unknown. While the first cohort had several hundred subjects, the donors belonged to the separate validation cohort of about 120 subjects. Only in-frame clones appear in the TCRdb table, and some are missing; sequencing was by immunoSEQ multiplex PCR. The sample carries 120,000 to 150,000 clones, 80% to 90% recorded once. The sequenced material came from PBMCs. The sequence was obtained from a young woman in good health and CMV-seropositive. The chain carries TRBV5-6 and TRBJ2-1; TRBD1 aligns across 7 bases. CDR3 loop: CASRGTDRVAFF. The CDR3 nucleotides read TGTGCCAGCAGGGGGACCGACAGGGTCGCGTTCTTC.